These 14 T cell receptor beta chains originate from one sample sequenced in a study of identical twins. TCRdb called the 5' RACE reads again in MiXCR, with one record for every CDR3 protein. Of some 660,000 distinct CDR3 sequences in the sample, over 8.5% were seen once. The data were also submitted as part of a second study, on yellow fever vaccine responses in identical twins.

Sequenced input: PBMCs. The origin of the receptors is a woman aged 18-29 years in good health.

This clonotype was seen at least ten times. The chain employs TRBV7-3 and TRBJ2-2; no clear D. CDR1 and CDR2 from the germline V gene are SGHTA and FQGTGA. This CDR3 contains 13 residues. V was shortened by 5 bases and J by 1 base, with 5 bases between the two germline ends. As DNA, the CDR3 is TGTGCCAGCAGCCCACTGAACACCGGGGAGCTGTTTTTT. It translates to CASSPLNTGELFF.

This clonotype was counted many times. V gene TRBV12-3 or TRBV12-4 combines with J gene TRBJ2-2; 10 bases align to TRBD2. The CDR3 loop spans 16 amino acids. After removal of 5 bases from V and 1 base from J, the junction contained 4 bases not matched to a gene. CDR3 in DNA: TGTGCCAGCAGTCCAAGGACTAGCGGGAACACCGGGGAGCTGTTTTTT. Protein: CASSPRTSGNTGELFF.

In this sample, this clonotype turned up many times. This chain joins TRBV6-4 and TRBJ2-1, with D unclear. V lost 6 bases and J 0 bases, leaving 12 bases between the germline ends. Germline V lookup: CDR1 MRHNA, CDR2 SNTAGT. The CDR3 is 15 residues long. The CDR3 coding sequence is TGTGCCAGCAGCCCGGTCCAGAGCTCCTACAATGAGCAGTTCTTC. Protein sequence: CASSPVQSSYNEQFF.

This clonotype was picked up a small number of times. The chain recombines TRBV29-1 with TRBJ1-1, with TRBD1 identical over 7 bases. This CDR3 region has 13 residues. The germline CDR1 and CDR2 sequences are SQVTM and ANQGSEA. V shed 6 bases and J 4 bases; nucleotides not matched to a gene: 8. The CDR3 bases are TGCAGCGTCCTAAGACAGGGATCCACTGAAGCTTTCTTT. This codes for CSVLRQGSTEAFF.

This clonotype was observed a handful of times. This sequence joins TRBV28 and TRBJ1-1, with 7 positions matching TRBD1. The CDR3 extends over 15 amino acids. The J segment lost 0 bases and the V segment lost 7 bases, leaving 8 bases of the junction unmatched. Germline V gene sequence: CDR1 MDHEN, CDR2 SYDVKM. DNA of the CDR3: TGTGCCAGCAATACCGGGACAGCCTTGAACACTGAAGCTTTCTTT. Translation gives CASNTGTALNTEAFF.

This clonotype turned up a few times. V is TRBV2 and J is TRBJ2-7; D perhaps matches TRBD2 (5 bases). The CDR3 is 12 residues long. Per the germline V gene, CDR1 is SNHLY and CDR2 is FYNNEI. The V end was cut by 6 bases, the J end by 3 bases, with 9 bases between. The CDR3, as DNA: TGTGCCAGCAGGGAGGAAGACTACGAGCAGTACTTC. Amino acid sequence: CASREEDYEQYF.

This clonotype was recorded many times. The chain joins TRBV27 to TRBJ2-7, with 7 bases matching TRBD1. The germline V gene has CDR1 MNHEY and CDR2 SMNVEV (reference sequence). The CDR3 is 13 amino acids. Unmatched junction bases numbered 9, after V lost 9 bases and J lost 4 bases. The CDR3 spells CASKQGMQYEQYF. The CDR3 DNA reads TGTGCCAGTAAACAGGGGATGCAGTACGAGCAGTACTTC.

Notes on this clonotype: Possible read error: a much larger clone is one base away. The CDR3: CASRDSRSYEQHF. CDR3 in DNA: TGTGCCAGCAGGGACAGTCGCTCCTACGAGCAGCACTTC. This chain joins TRBV12-3 or TRBV12-4 and TRBJ2-7; tentatively, D is TRBD1 (6 bases). This CDR3 is built from 13 residues.

This clonotype came up a few times. The gene calls are TRBV13 and TRBJ2-5; unclear D gene. CDR3 length: 15 amino acids. Trimming left V 0 bases short and J 1 base short, with 9 bases between. Looked up from germline, CDR1 is PRHDT and CDR2 is FYEKMQ (reference sequence). CDR3 amino acids: CASSLGTYLQETQYF. The CDR3 DNA reads TGTGCCAGCAGCTTAGGCACCTACCTCCAAGAGACCCAGTACTTC.

This clonotype was detected a few times. The chain carries TRBV27 and TRBJ2-7; tentatively, D is TRBD1 (5 bases). This CDR3 is 14 amino acids long. Germline CDR1 and CDR2: MNHEY and SMNVEV (reference sequence). Between the trimmed V and J ends, which lost 5 bases and 2 bases, there was a span of 13 bases. The CDR3 DNA follows: TGTGCCAGCAGTCCCCGACAGCTTGCCTACGAGCAGTACTTC. Translating it yields CASSPRQLAYEQYF.

The chain has TRBV3-1 and TRBJ2-5, with D possibly TRBD1 on 6 matching bases. The germline V and J ends were trimmed by 3 bases and 0 bases, with 20 bases remaining between them. Looked up from germline, CDR1 is LGHDT and CDR2 is YNNKEL (reference sequence). The CDR3 consists of 18 residues. The CDR3 region is CASSHFERQVRYQETQYF. The CDR3 DNA reads TGTGCCAGCAGCCATTTCGAGAGACAGGTCAGGTACCAAGAGACCCAGTACTTC.

This clonotype has just a few counts. The chain joins TRBV20-1 to TRBJ2-1; D possibly corresponds to TRBD2 (7 bases). Trimming pared 0 bases from V and 0 bases from J, leaving 12 bases between. This CDR3 contains 16 residues. Germline CDR1 DFQATT, CDR2 SNEGSKA (reference sequence). CDR3 sequence (DNA): TGCAGTGCTAGAGAGCGGGGGCGACCCTCCTACAATGAGCAGTTCTTC. Translating it yields CSARERGRPSYNEQFF.

The chain combines TRBV20-1 with TRBJ1-6, with D unresolved. Trimming shortened V by 4 bases and J by 8 bases, and 15 bases separated the two germline ends. Germline V gene data show CDR1 as DFQATT and CDR2 as SNEGSKA (reference sequence). CDR3 length: 14 residues. In DNA, the CDR3 is TGCAGTGCTATGCAGAGTTTTAGGGATTCACCCCTCCACTTT. As protein: CSAMQSFRDSPLHF.

J is TRBJ2-1 and V is TRBV20-1; 12 bases agree with TRBD2. The CDR3 is made up of 15 amino acids. J was trimmed by 7 bases and V by 8 bases; bases with no gene match: 12. CDR1 DFQATT and CDR2 SNEGSKA come from the germline V gene (reference sequence). The CDR3: CSSQLTTSGGNEQFF. The CDR3, as DNA: TGCAGTTCCCAACTGACGACTAGCGGGGGAAATGAGCAGTTCTTC.